This entry lists 20 T cell receptor beta chains sequenced from one sample in a study of identical twins. MiXCR, applied by TCRdb to the 5' RACE reads, yields one record per CDR3 protein. The sample includes roughly 350,000 distinct CDR3 sequences, 8.5% to 10% of them seen just once. Sequenced input: naive T cells sorted from blood. The receptors derive from a woman aged 45-65 years in good health.

This clonotype was detected many times. V usage is TRBV3-1 and J usage is TRBJ1-1, with TRBD1 identical over 9 bases. CDR3 length: 16 residues. The germline gives CDR1 LGHDT, CDR2 YNNKEL (reference sequence). The V segment lost 1 base and the J segment 13 bases; nucleotides outside the gene matches: 16. Here the CDR3 DNA reads TGTGCCAGCAGCCAAGGGATATACGGACAGGGGAAAAATGGTTTCTTT. Residues: CASSQGIYGQGKNGFF. Together with reference TRBV3-1 and TRBJ1-1, the CDR3 gives the full variable domain: DTAVSQTPKYLVTQMGNDKSIKCEQNLGHDTMYWYKQDSKKFLKIMFSYNNKELIINETVPNRFSPKSPDKAHLNLHINSLELGDSAVYFCASSQGIYGQGKNGFFGQGTRLTVV.

The rearrangement uses TRBV24-1 and TRBJ2-6; maybe TRBD2 (5 bases). V lost 3 bases to trimming and J lost 0 bases, with 17 bases between them. The CDR3 loop spans 19 amino acids. The germline CDR1 and CDR2 sequences are KGHDR and SFDVKD. DNA for the CDR3: TGTGCCACCAGTGATGTTAAGGGCAGGAGGAGCTCTGGGGCCAACGTCCTGACTTTC. Its protein is CATSDVKGRRSSGANVLTF.

The table lists this clonotype with a few counts. In nucleotides, the CDR3 is TGTGCCAGCAGCTCCAACCCGGGACTAGCGGGAAATAAGGCCTACGAGCAGTACTTC. The encoded protein is CASSSNPGLAGNKAYEQYF. This chain joins TRBV7-9 and TRBJ2-7; 13 bases fit TRBD2. The V gene's germline CDR1 is SEHNR and CDR2 FQNEAQ (reference sequence). The CDR3 contains 19 residues. The ends lost 4 bases at V and 2 bases at J; junction bases unmatched: 14.

The chain carries TRBV20-1 and TRBJ2-4, with D hard to call. Germline CDR1 DFQATT, CDR2 SNEGSKA (reference sequence). The CDR3 totals 13 residues. Trimming removed 1 base at V and 9 bases at J, with 13 bases between. The CDR3 protein is CSARGPSVAIQYF. CDR3 nucleotide sequence: TGCAGTGCTAGAGGTCCTAGTGTGGCCATTCAGTACTTC.

V gene TRBV12-3 or TRBV12-4 combines with J gene TRBJ1-6; the D gene is possibly TRBD1 (5 bases). The CDR3 is 14 amino acids. Trimming took off 7 bases at V and 7 bases at J, with 14 bases between the two ends. This chain's CDR3 is CASTSGGRNSPLHF. The CDR3 DNA is TGTGCCAGCACCTCGGGGGGGAGAAATTCACCCCTCCACTTT.

The table lists this clonotype with many counts. The J gene is TRBJ1-6, the V gene TRBV7-9; maybe TRBD1 (6 bases). Trimming cost V 4 bases and J 6 bases, with 10 bases left between them. There are 14 residues in the CDR3. Germline V gene lookup returns CDR1 SEHNR and CDR2 FQNEAQ (reference sequence). CDR3 protein: CASSSGQSNSPLHF. The CDR3 DNA is TGTGCCAGCAGCTCCGGACAGTCTAATTCACCCCTCCACTTT. The entire variable domain, with the rest obtained from reference TRBV7-9 and TRBJ1-6, is as follows: DTGVSQNPRHKITKRGQNVTFRCDPISEHNRLYWYRQTLGQGPEFLTYFQNEAQLEKSRLLSDRFSAERPKGSFSTLEIQRTEQGDSAMYLCASSSGQSNSPLHFGNGTRLTVT.

A few counts support this clonotype. The V gene is TRBV5-4, the J gene TRBJ1-1; D ambiguous. The CDR3 covers 16 residues. V was trimmed by 4 bases and J by 1 base, leaving 17 bases between them. Germline V CDR1 and CDR2: SGHNT, YYREEE (reference sequence). The CDR3 reads CASSPLAGRKNTEAFF. The CDR3 region has the DNA TGTGCCAGCAGCCCCCTCGCCGGCCGGAAGAACACTGAAGCTTTCTTT. The variable domain in full, with the rest retrieved from reference TRBV5-4 and TRBJ1-1, is ETGVTQSPTHLIKTRGQQVTLRCSSQSGHNTVSWYQQALGQGPQFIFQYYREEENGRGNFPPRFSGLQFPNYSSELNVNALELDDSALYLCASSPLAGRKNTEAFFGQGTRLTVV.

This clonotype came up a few times. J is TRBJ1-5 and V is TRBV20-1; possible D gene TRBD1, 6 bases. The CDR3 is made up of 13 amino acids. V lost 3 bases, J lost 4 bases, and 10 bases lay in between. In germline, CDR1 is DFQATT, CDR2 SNEGSKA (reference sequence). CDR3: CSARRGANQPQHF. The DNA of the CDR3 is TGCAGTGCTAGGCGGGGGGCGAATCAGCCCCAGCATTTT.

Only a few counts were recorded for this clonotype. Its ends do not fully match the called genes, so a read error is possible. The chain has TRBV12-3 or TRBV12-4 and TRBJ2-1; 7 bases align to TRBD2. CDR3 length: 15 residues. CDR3 protein: CASSFRVGSGLTIQF. Here the CDR3 DNA reads TGTGCCAGCAGTTTCCGGGTCGGTAGCGGGCTAACGATTCAATTC.

This clonotype has a count of ten or more. The V call is TRBV3-1, the J call TRBJ2-4, with 14 bases that match TRBD2. Germline V gene data show CDR1 as LGHDT and CDR2 as YNNKEL (reference sequence). The V segment lost 1 base and the J segment 1 base; nucleotides outside the gene matches: 3. The CDR3 covers 18 residues. The chain's CDR3 is CASSQGTSGRMAKNIQYF. The CDR3, as DNA: TGTGCCAGCAGCCAAGGGACTAGCGGGAGGATGGCCAAAAACATTCAGTACTTC.

V and J are TRBV12-3 or TRBV12-4 and TRBJ2-2; 11 positions match TRBD2. The V segment lost 2 bases and the J segment 4 bases; nucleotides outside the gene matches: 12. The CDR3 contains 19 residues. CDR3 DNA: TGTGCCAGCAGTTTAAATATTGGTAGCGGGAGGGCGACCACCGGGGAGCTGTTTTTT. Translated: CASSLNIGSGRATTGELFF.

This clonotype was seen only a few times. V is TRBV12-3 or TRBV12-4 and J is TRBJ2-1; D could derive from TRBD1 or TRBD2 (5 bases each). The CDR3 loop spans 15 amino acids. V was clipped by 2 bases and J by 9 bases, with 17 bases between them. CDR3 coding DNA: TGTGCCAGCAGTTTACCGGGGCTACCTTTGAGTGAGCAGTTCTTC. It yields the protein CASSLPGLPLSEQFF.

This clonotype was counted ten times or more. This rearrangement joins TRBV5-1 to TRBJ1-1, with D tentatively TRBD1 (6 bases). Trimming removed 1 base from V and 6 bases from J, with 10 bases in between. The CDR3 extends over 13 amino acids. Germline lookup yields CDR1 SGHRS and CDR2 YFSETQ. CDR3 sequence (DNA): TGCGCCAGCAGCTTGAGACAGGCCGCTGAAGCTTTCTTT. Translation gives CASSLRQAAEAFF.

There are many counts of this clonotype. This chain links TRBV6-6 with TRBJ1-4; D unresolved. Germline V gene data show CDR1 as MNHNY and CDR2 as SVGAGI (reference sequence). This CDR3 is 11 amino acids long. Trimming took 6 bases from V and 7 from J, leaving 6 bases between them. CDR3 nucleotide sequence: TGTGCCAGCAGACGAAGTGAAAAACTGTTTTTT. Residues: CASRRSEKLFF.

This clonotype was picked up many times. The chain couples TRBV5-1 to TRBJ2-3, with D possibly matching TRBD2 (5 bases). V was clipped by 3 bases and J by 0 bases, with 17 bases between them. Germline CDR1 SGHRS, CDR2 YFSETQ. This CDR3 region has 17 residues. The CDR3: CASSSGFRTGSTDTQYF. The CDR3 DNA is TGCGCCAGCAGCTCCGGATTTAGGACGGGAAGCACAGATACGCAGTATTTT.

This clonotype was seen at least ten times. This chain uses TRBV24-1 with TRBJ1-1; no firm D call. Per germline, CDR1 KGHDR and CDR2 SFDVKD. Trimming left V 1 base short and J 4 bases short, with 6 bases between. CDR3 length equals 13 residues. The CDR3 nucleotides are TGTGCCACCAGTGATTTCAGGCGCACTGAAGCTTTCTTT. This translates into CATSDFRRTEAFF.

This clonotype was seen only a few times. The V call is TRBV19, the J call TRBJ1-1; 7 bases map to TRBD1. The CDR3 runs 14 residues. Germline V gene sequence: CDR1 LNHDA, CDR2 SQIVND (reference sequence). Trimming at V came to 10 bases and at J to 0 bases, leaving 8 bases not matched to a gene. CDR3 DNA: TGTGCCACCTCGACGGGACAGATGAACACTGAAGCTTTCTTT. It yields the protein CATSTGQMNTEAFF.

V and J are TRBV24-1 and TRBJ2-1; possible D gene TRBD1, 5 bases. V dropped 10 bases and J dropped 7 bases, with 22 bases sitting between them. In germline, CDR1 is KGHDR, CDR2 SFDVKD. The CDR3 is 15 amino acids. CDR3 in amino acids: CATSGRAGLLNEQFF. The CDR3 nucleotides are TGTGCCACGTCGGGCAGGGCCGGGCTGCTTAATGAGCAGTTCTTC.

This clonotype was observed at least ten times. CDR3 bases: TGTGCCAGCACCTGGAGGGTCATGAACACTGAAGCTTTCTTT. Protein product: CASTWRVMNTEAFF. The genes are TRBV6-1 and TRBJ1-1; D gene uncertain. V was cut by 7 bases and J by 0 bases, with 12 bases left in between. CDR1 is MNHNS and CDR2 is SASEGT in the germline V gene. This CDR3 comprises 14 residues.

The rearrangement uses TRBV24-1 and TRBJ2-7; D not certain. V lost 4 bases to trimming and J lost 5 bases, with 8 bases between them. Per the germline V gene, CDR1 is KGHDR and CDR2 is SFDVKD. The CDR3 is 12 amino acids. In nucleotides, the CDR3 is TGTGCCACCAGTGACCTTAAGGACGAGCAGTACTTC. It encodes CATSDLKDEQYF.